The clone carrying this TCR beta chain came up many times. With 1 base removed from V and 0 bases from J, the gap between germline ends came to 7 bases. The CDR3 covers 15 residues. The sample comes from a study of T cells in Graves' hyperthyroidism and ophthalmopathy. The CDR3 regions of TCR beta were amplified from RNA transcripts. Carried out on the TCR CDR3, a first-round RT-PCR used the HTBI primer set. TCRdb reprocessed the multiplex PCR reads with MiXCR, giving one entry per CDR3 protein. The table shows 330,000 or so distinct CDR3 sequences, with roughly 18% occurring only once. V usage is TRBV12-3 or TRBV12-4 and J usage is TRBJ1-5, with D possibly being TRBD1 (5 bases). The sequence was collected from a middle-aged woman with Graves' ophthalmopathy. The sample taken for sequencing was blood. CDR3 bases: TGTGCCAGCAGTTTAGGAGGGGCTAGCAATCAGCCCCAGCATTTT. Translation: CASSLGGASNQPQHF.